These 21 T cell receptor beta chains share one sample of origin, sequenced in a study of cytomegalovirus exposure and HLA in healthy donors. PCR was performed using 60 Vbeta and 13 Jbeta primers. Data came from immunoSEQ multiplex PCR; TCRdb stores just in-frame clones and leaves some out. The table has about 160,000 clones, around four fifths seen once; the top ten hold more than 1.1%. The specimen sequenced was PBMCs. The receptors stem from a woman in her thirties in good health and CMV-seronegative.

This clone was detected only a few times. The chain couples TRBV7-6 to TRBJ2-7, with D perhaps matching TRBD1 (5 bases). From germline, CDR1 is SGHVS and CDR2 FNYEAQ. The CDR3 is 14 amino acids. The germline V and J ends were trimmed by 1 base and 0 bases, with 7 bases remaining between them. The CDR3 reads CASSLGDSSYEQYF. The CDR3 DNA reads TGTGCCAGCAGCTTAGGAGACAGCTCCTACGAGCAGTACTTC. The complete variable domain, with remaining parts taken from reference TRBV7-6 and TRBJ2-7, reads GAGVSQSPRYKVTKRGQDVALRCDPISGHVSLYWYRQALGQGPEFLTYFNYEAQQDKSGLPNDRFSAERPEGSISTLTIQRTEQRDSAMYRCASSLGDSSYEQYFGPGTRLTVT.

V gene TRBV5-1 combines with J gene TRBJ2-7; D may be TRBD2 (6 bases). CDR1 and CDR2 (germline): SGHRS, YFSETQ. This CDR3 region has 15 residues. V was trimmed by 4 bases and J by 2 bases, leaving 16 bases between them. The CDR3 here is CASSLGVGEAYEQYF. CDR3 in DNA: TGCGCCAGCAGCCTCGGTGTGGGGGAGGCCTACGAGCAGTACTTC.

V is TRBV9 and J is TRBJ1-1, with 11 bases matching TRBD1. Germline V gene data show CDR1 as SGDLS and CDR2 as YYNGEE. The CDR3 length is 16 residues. The junction had 12 bases not matched to a gene; V was cut back by 4 bases and J by 7 bases. The CDR3 is CASSPIGGQGGSEAFF. In DNA form, the CDR3 reads TGTGCCAGCAGCCCAATTGGGGGACAGGGGGGCAGTGAAGCTTTCTTT. Variable domain in full (rest from reference TRBV9 and TRBJ1-1): DSGVTQTPKHLITATGQRVTLRCSPRSGDLSVYWYQQSLDQGLQFLIQYYNGEERAKGNILERFSAQQFPDLHSELNLSSLELGDSALYFCASSPIGGQGGSEAFFGQGTRLTVV.

The V call is TRBV18, the J call TRBJ2-7; unclear D gene. The CDR3 length is 15 residues. CDR1 is KGHSH and CDR2 is LQKENI in the germline V gene. Trimming pared 5 bases from V and 0 bases from J, leaving 14 bases between. The CDR3 region has the DNA TGTGCCAGCTCAGCAGTACAGAAATTCTCCTACGAGCAGTACTTC. Translating it yields CASSAVQKFSYEQYF.

The genes are TRBV19 and TRBJ1-5; D is uncertain. This CDR3 contains 13 residues. CDR1 is LNHDA and CDR2 is SQIVND in the germline V gene (reference sequence). V was cut by 0 bases and J by 6 bases, with 6 bases left in between. CDR3 sequence reads: CASSIDWSQPQHF. Here the CDR3 DNA reads TGTGCCAGTAGTATAGATTGGAGTCAGCCCCAGCATTTT.

The CDR3 sequence: CATSGQGRSPLHF. CDR3 sequence (DNA): TGTGCCACTTCGGGACAGGGGAGGTCACCCCTCCACTTT. The rearrangement joins TRBV2 to TRBJ1-6; TRBD1 matches at 10 bases. Unmatched junction bases numbered 7, after V lost 10 bases and J lost 10 bases. This CDR3 has 13 amino acids. Germline V gives CDR1 SNHLY, CDR2 FYNNEI. Variable domain in full (rest from reference TRBV2 and TRBJ1-6): EPEVTQTPSHQVTQMGQEVILRCVPISNHLYFYWYRQILGQKVEFLVSFYNNEISEKSEIFDDQFSVERPDGSNFTLKIRSTKLEDSAMYFCATSGQGRSPLHFGNGTRLTVT.

This chain joins TRBV10-3 and TRBJ2-2; the match to TRBD2 covers 12 bases. This CDR3 is built from 15 residues. Germline CDR1 reads ENHRY; CDR2 reads SYGVKD. V shed 8 bases, J shed 7 bases, and the junction held 8 bases outside the gene matches. In DNA form, the CDR3 reads TGTGCCATCGGATCGGGACTAGCGGGTAACGGGGAGCTGTTTTTT. This codes for CAIGSGLAGNGELFF.

The rearrangement uses TRBV7-2 and TRBJ2-3, with 12 bases aligning to TRBD2. V trimming: 6 bases; J trimming: 1 base; junction bases outside the gene matches: 2. Germline-derived CDR1 and CDR2 are SGHTA and FQGNSA. This CDR3 is 15 amino acids long. The CDR3 protein is CASRPSGGGTDTQYF. DNA for the CDR3: TGTGCCAGCAGACCTAGCGGGGGGGGCACAGATACGCAGTATTTT.

This chain uses TRBV27 with TRBJ2-7; possibly TRBD1 for D (5 bases). Germline V gives CDR1 MNHEY, CDR2 SMNVEV (reference sequence). This CDR3 contains 14 residues. The V and J ends lost 5 bases and 4 bases respectively, with 15 bases between them. The CDR3 DNA reads TGTGCCAGCAGTACGACAGCCAGACCTTACGAGCAGTACTTC. This encodes CASSTTARPYEQYF.

CDR3 in DNA: TGTGCCAGCAGCCTCCCCCGGGGGCAGCGGGGAAAAGATACGCAGTATTTT. It specifies CASSLPRGQRGKDTQYF. This chain joins TRBV11-2 and TRBJ2-3, with a possible D match to TRBD2 (7 bases). This CDR3 has 17 amino acids. Trimming pared 5 bases from V and 5 bases from J, leaving 23 bases between. Germline assignment: CDR1 SGHAT and CDR2 FQNNGV.

The V gene is TRBV28, the J gene TRBJ1-1; D remains unclear. CDR3 length: 14 residues. Looked up from germline, CDR1 is MDHEN and CDR2 is SYDVKM. The V end lost 6 bases, the J end lost 0 bases, and 11 bases lay between the germline ends. The chain's CDR3 is CASRSYRVNTEAFF. CDR3 coding DNA: TGTGCCAGCAGGTCCTACAGAGTGAACACTGAAGCTTTCTTT.

V usage is TRBV5-1 and J usage is TRBJ1-1; the D is unclear. Germline-derived CDR1 and CDR2 are SGHRS and YFSETQ. Trimming left V 3 bases short and J 7 bases short, with 19 bases between. The CDR3 has 15 amino acids. This CDR3 is CASSWSRSLSVEAFF. CDR3 nucleotide sequence: TGCGCCAGCAGCTGGAGTAGGTCATTATCGGTTGAAGCTTTCTTT.

The CDR3 DNA reads as TGTGCCAGCAGCTTTCACACGGGTGCCTGGGAGCAGTACTTC. It is translated as CASSFHTGAWEQYF. The chain joins TRBV7-9 to TRBJ2-7; D is uncertain. V was shortened by 3 bases and J by 7 bases, with 16 bases between the two germline ends. There are 14 residues in the CDR3. Germline CDR1 SEHNR, CDR2 FQNEAQ (reference sequence).

This chain links TRBV7-2 with TRBJ2-5; TRBD2 agrees at 9 bases. The length of the CDR3 is 14 residues. Germline V gives CDR1 SGHTA, CDR2 FQGNSA. Germline trimming cut 4 bases from V and 3 bases from J; bases unmatched to any gene: 3. CDR3 bases: TGTGCCAGCAGCTGGCGGGGGGGGGAAGAGACCCAGTACTTC. Translated, it gives CASSWRGGEETQYF.

The rearrangement uses TRBV30 and TRBJ1-1; D is uncertain. Germline V gene data show CDR1 as GTSNPN and CDR2 as SVGIG (reference sequence). V lost 2 bases and J 13 bases, leaving 20 bases between the germline ends. The CDR3 runs to 13 residues. The CDR3 sequence: CAWSSLRFLDGFF. CDR3 sequence (DNA): TGTGCCTGGAGTTCCCTGAGGTTCTTAGATGGTTTCTTT.

The chain carries TRBV11-2 and TRBJ1-2; 7 bases are shared with TRBD1. The CDR3 sequence is 15 residues long. V was clipped by 5 bases and J by 5 bases; unmatched bases: 11. The germline gives CDR1 SGHAT, CDR2 FQNNGV. The CDR3 region has the DNA TGTGCCAGCAGCCTATCCGGGACAGCGCTTTATGGCTACACCTTC. Amino acids: CASSLSGTALYGYTF. The full variable domain, with the rest looked up from reference TRBV11-2 and TRBJ1-2, is EAGVAQSPRYKIIEKRQSVAFWCNPISGHATLYWYQQILGQGPKLLIQFQNNGVVDDSQLPKDRFSAERLKGVDSTLKIQPAKLEDSAVYLCASSLSGTALYGYTFGSGTRLTVV.

This clone is a singleton in its sample. The chain joins TRBV5-6 to TRBJ2-7; TRBD1 might be the D (7 bases). V was cut by 0 bases and J by 6 bases, with 13 bases left in between. CDR1 is SGHDT and CDR2 is YYEEEE in the germline V gene. The CDR3 loop spans 14 amino acids. This chain's CDR3 is CASSLGPGGGEQYF. The CDR3 DNA reads TGTGCCAGCAGCTTGGGCCCAGGGGGAGGCGAGCAGTACTTC.

This chain links TRBV11-2 with TRBJ2-2; 11 bases fit TRBD1. Germline V gene sequence: CDR1 SGHAT, CDR2 FQNNGV. After removal of 6 bases from V and 5 bases from J, the junction contained 5 bases not matched to a gene. CDR3 length equals 15 residues. The DNA for the CDR3 is TGTGCCAGCAGAGGACAGGGGGCGGAAACCGGGGAGCTGTTTTTT. Residues: CASRGQGAETGELFF.

V is TRBV5-1 and J is TRBJ2-1, with 12 bases fitting TRBD2. The ends lost 0 bases at V and 7 bases at J; junction bases unmatched: 2. This CDR3 has 15 residues. CDR1 is SGHRS and CDR2 is YFSETQ in the germline V gene. This chain's CDR3 is CASSLGLAGANEQFF. The CDR3 nucleotides read TGCGCCAGCAGCTTGGGACTAGCGGGGGCAAATGAGCAGTTCTTC. The variable domain in full, completed from reference TRBV5-1 and TRBJ2-1, reads KAGVTQTPRYLIKTRGQQVTLSCSPISGHRSVSWYQQTPGQGLQFLFEYFSETQRNKGNFPGRFSGRQFSNSRSEMNVSTLELGDSALYLCASSLGLAGANEQFFGPGTRLTVL.

The chain carries TRBV18 and TRBJ1-2; D is unclear. This CDR3 spans 14 amino acids. CDR1 and CDR2 (germline): KGHSH, LQKENI. V lost 4 bases and J lost 0, with 9 bases in between. CDR3 DNA: TGTGCCAGCTCACGCACGGGAACTAACTATGGCTACACCTTC. It specifies CASSRTGTNYGYTF.

The gene calls are TRBV4-1 and TRBJ2-7; unclear D gene. The germline V and J ends were trimmed by 5 bases and 2 bases, with 10 bases remaining between them. Germline V gene data show CDR1 as MGHRA and CDR2 as YSYEKL. CDR3 size: 13 residues. The CDR3 nucleotides are TGCGCCAGCAGCACCAACACCGCCTACGAGCAGTACTTC. It translates to CASSTNTAYEQYF.